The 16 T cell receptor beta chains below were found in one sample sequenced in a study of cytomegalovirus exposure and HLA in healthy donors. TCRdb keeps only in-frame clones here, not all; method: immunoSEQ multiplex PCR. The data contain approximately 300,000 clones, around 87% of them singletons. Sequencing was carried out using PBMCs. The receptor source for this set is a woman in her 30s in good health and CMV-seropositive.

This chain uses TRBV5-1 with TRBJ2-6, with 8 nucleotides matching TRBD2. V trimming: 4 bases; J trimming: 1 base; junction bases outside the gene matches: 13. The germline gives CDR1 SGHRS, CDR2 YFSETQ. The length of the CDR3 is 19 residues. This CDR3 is CASSPGSLAGASGANVLTF. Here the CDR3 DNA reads TGCGCCAGCAGCCCAGGTTCCCTAGCGGGTGCGTCTGGGGCCAACGTCCTGACTTTC.

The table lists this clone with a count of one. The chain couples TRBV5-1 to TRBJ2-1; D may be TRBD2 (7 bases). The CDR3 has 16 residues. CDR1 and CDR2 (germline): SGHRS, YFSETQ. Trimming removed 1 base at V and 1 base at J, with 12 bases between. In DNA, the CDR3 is TGCGCCAGCAGCTTGACGCGGGGGCCGTCCTACAATGAGCAGTTCTTC. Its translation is CASSLTRGPSYNEQFF.

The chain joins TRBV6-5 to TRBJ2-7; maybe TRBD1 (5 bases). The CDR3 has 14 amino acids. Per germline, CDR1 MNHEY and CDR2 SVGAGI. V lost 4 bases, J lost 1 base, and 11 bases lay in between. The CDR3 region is CASSFQGVSYEQYF. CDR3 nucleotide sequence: TGTGCCAGCAGTTTCCAGGGCGTATCCTACGAGCAGTACTTC.

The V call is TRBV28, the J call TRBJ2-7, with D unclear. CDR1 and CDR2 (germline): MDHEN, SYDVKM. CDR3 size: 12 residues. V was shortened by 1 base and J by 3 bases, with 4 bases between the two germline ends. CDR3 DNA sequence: TGTGCCAGCAGTTTATCAGACTACGAGCAGTACTTC. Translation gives CASSLSDYEQYF. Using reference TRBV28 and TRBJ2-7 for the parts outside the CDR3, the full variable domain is DVKVTQSSRYLVKRTGEKVFLECVQDMDHENMFWYRQDPGLGLRLIYFSYDVKMKEKGDIPEGYSVSREKKERFSLILESASTNQTSMYLCASSLSDYEQYFGPGTRLTVT.

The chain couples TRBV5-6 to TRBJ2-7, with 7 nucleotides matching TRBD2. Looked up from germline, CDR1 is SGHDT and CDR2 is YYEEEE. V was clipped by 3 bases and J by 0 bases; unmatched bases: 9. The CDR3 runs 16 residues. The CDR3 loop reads CASSWMSGASSYEQYF. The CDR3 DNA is TGTGCCAGCAGCTGGATGAGCGGGGCAAGCTCCTACGAGCAGTACTTC.

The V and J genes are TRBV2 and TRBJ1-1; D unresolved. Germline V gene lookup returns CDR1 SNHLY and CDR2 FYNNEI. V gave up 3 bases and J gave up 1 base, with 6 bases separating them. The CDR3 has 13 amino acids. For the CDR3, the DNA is TGTGCCAGCAGTGAGCCGGAGAACACTGAAGCTTTCTTT. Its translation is CASSEPENTEAFF.

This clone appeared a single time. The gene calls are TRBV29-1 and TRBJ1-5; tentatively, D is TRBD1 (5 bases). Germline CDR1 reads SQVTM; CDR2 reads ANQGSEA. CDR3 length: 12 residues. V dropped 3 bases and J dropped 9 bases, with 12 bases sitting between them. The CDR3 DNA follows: TGCAGCGTTGAGGGGCCCGGGGGGCCCCAGCATTTT. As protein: CSVEGPGGPQHF.

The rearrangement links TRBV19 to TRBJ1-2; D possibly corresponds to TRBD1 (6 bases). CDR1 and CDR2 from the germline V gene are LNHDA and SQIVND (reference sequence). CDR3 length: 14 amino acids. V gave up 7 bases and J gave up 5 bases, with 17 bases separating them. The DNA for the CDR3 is TGTGCCAGTAACTTCCGGGACGGGACATATGGCTACACCTTC. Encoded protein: CASNFRDGTYGYTF.

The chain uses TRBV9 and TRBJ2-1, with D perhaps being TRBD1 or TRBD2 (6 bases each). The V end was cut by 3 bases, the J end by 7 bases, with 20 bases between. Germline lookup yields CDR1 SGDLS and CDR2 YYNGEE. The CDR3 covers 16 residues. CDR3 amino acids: CASSESHREAGNEQFF. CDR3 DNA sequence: TGTGCCAGCAGCGAATCACACAGGGAGGCGGGAAATGAGCAGTTCTTC.

CDR3 in DNA: TGTGCCAGCGTTGACAGGCCCAATCAGCCCCAGCATTTT. It encodes CASVDRPNQPQHF. J is TRBJ1-5 and V is TRBV28, with D perhaps matching TRBD1 (6 bases). This CDR3 has 13 residues. Between the trimmed V and J ends, which lost 8 bases and 3 bases, there was a span of 11 bases. Per the germline V gene, CDR1 is MDHEN and CDR2 is SYDVKM. Based on the CDR3 plus reference TRBV28 and TRBJ1-5, the full variable domain is DVKVTQSSRYLVKRTGEKVFLECVQDMDHENMFWYRQDPGLGLRLIYFSYDVKMKEKGDIPEGYSVSREKKERFSLILESASTNQTSMYLCASVDRPNQPQHFGDGTRLSIL.

Here the CDR3 DNA reads TGCGCCAGCAGCCCCCCCAGCGGGAGGGGAGATACGCAGTATTTT. Amino acids: CASSPPSGRGDTQYF. The V gene is TRBV4-1, the J gene TRBJ2-3, with 10 bases that match TRBD2. Germline V gene sequence: CDR1 MGHRA, CDR2 YSYEKL. The CDR3 loop spans 15 amino acids. J was trimmed by 5 bases and V by 4 bases; bases with no gene match: 6.

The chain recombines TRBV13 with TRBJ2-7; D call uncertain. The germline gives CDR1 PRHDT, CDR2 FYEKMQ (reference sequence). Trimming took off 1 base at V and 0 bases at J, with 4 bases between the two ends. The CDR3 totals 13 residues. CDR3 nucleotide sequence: TGTGCCAGCAGCTTAGTTTTCTCCTACGAGCAGTACTTC. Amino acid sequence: CASSLVFSYEQYF.

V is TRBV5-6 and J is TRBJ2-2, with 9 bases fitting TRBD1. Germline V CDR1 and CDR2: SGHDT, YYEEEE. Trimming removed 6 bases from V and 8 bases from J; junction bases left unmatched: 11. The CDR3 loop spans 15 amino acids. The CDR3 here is CASNEKGTGNGELFF. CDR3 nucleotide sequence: TGTGCCAGCAACGAAAAAGGGACAGGGAATGGGGAGCTGTTTTTT.

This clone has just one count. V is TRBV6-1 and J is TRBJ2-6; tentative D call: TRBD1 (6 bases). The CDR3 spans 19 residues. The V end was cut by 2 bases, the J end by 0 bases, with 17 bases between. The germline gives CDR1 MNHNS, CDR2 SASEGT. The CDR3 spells CASSESWTELRSGANVLTF. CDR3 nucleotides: TGTGCCAGCAGTGAATCTTGGACAGAACTACGCTCTGGGGCCAACGTCCTGACTTTC.

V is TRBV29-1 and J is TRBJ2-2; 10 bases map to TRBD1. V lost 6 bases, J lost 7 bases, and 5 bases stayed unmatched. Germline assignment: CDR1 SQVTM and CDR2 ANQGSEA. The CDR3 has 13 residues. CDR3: CSVTGTGDGELFF. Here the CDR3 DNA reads TGCAGCGTCACCGGGACAGGGGACGGGGAGCTGTTTTTT.

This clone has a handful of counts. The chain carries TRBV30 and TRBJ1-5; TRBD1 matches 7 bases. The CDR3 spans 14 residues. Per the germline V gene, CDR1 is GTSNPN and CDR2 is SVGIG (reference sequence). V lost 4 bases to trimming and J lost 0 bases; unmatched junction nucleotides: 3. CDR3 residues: CAWNRGGSNQPQHF. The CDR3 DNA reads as TGTGCCTGGAACAGGGGTGGTAGCAATCAGCCCCAGCATTTT.